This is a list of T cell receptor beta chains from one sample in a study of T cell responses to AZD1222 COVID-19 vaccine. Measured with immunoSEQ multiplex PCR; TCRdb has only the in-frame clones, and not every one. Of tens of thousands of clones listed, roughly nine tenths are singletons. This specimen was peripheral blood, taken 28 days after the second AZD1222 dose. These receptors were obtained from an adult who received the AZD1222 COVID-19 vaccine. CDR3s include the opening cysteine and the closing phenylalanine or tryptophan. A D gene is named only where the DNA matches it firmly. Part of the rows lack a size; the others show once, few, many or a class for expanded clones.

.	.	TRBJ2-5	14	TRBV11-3	CASSLDGTQETQYF	TGTGCCAGCAGCTTAGACGGCACACAAGAGACCCAGTACTTC
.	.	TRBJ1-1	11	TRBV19	CATQGNTEAFF	TGTGCCACTCAGGGGAACACTGAAGCTTTCTTT
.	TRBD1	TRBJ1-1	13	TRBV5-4	CASSTGGGTEAFF	TGTGCCAGCAGCACAGGGGGCGGGACTGAAGCTTTCTTT
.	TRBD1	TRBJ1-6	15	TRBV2	CASSGRTGYNSPLHF	TGTGCCAGCAGTGGGCGGACAGGGTATAATTCACCCCTCCACTTT
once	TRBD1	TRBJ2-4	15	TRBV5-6	CASSLGQGAKNIQYF	TGTGCCAGCAGCTTAGGACAGGGGGCCAAAAACATTCAGTACTTC
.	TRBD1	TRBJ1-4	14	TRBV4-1	CASSQGQNNEKLFF	TGCGCCAGCAGCCAGGGACAGAATAATGAAAAACTGTTTTTT
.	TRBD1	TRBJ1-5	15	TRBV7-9	CASSSGTGGNQPQHF	TGTGCCAGCAGCAGTGGGACAGGGGGTAATCAGCCCCAGCATTTT
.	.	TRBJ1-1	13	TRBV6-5	CASSKLRESEAFF	TGTGCCAGCAGCAAACTCCGGGAGAGCGAAGCTTTCTTT
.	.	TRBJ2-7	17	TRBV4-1	CASSHPSAGDLAYEQYF	TGCGCCAGCAGCCATCCCTCGGCAGGGGATTTGGCCTACGAGCAGTACTTC
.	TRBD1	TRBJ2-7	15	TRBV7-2	CASSFSTGQAYEQYF	TGTGCCAGCAGCTTTTCGACAGGGCAGGCCTACGAGCAGTACTTC
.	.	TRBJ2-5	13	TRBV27	CASSLNPTVTQYF	TGTGCCAGCAGTTTAAATCCTACTGTGACCCAGTACTTC
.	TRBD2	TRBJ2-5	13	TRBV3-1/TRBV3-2	CASSDSGVGGQYF	TGTGCCAGCAGTGACAGCGGGGTTGGAGGCCAGTACTTC
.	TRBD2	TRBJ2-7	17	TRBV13	CASSLGAGLAALYEQYF	TGTGCCAGCAGCTTAGGCGCGGGTCTAGCGGCCCTATACGAGCAGTACTTC
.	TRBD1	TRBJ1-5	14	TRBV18	CASSQGQGSWPQHF	TGTGCCAGCTCCCAGGGACAGGGAAGTTGGCCCCAGCATTTT
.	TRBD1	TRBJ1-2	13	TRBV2	CASSLGQFYGYTF	TGTGCCAGCAGTTTGGGACAGTTCTATGGCTACACCTTC
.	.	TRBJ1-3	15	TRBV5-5	CASSLVPASGNTIYF	TGTGCCAGCAGCTTGGTCCCAGCCTCTGGAAACACCATATATTTT
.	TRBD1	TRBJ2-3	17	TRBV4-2	CASSHTQGADGTDTQYF	TGTGCCAGCAGCCATACCCAGGGGGCGGATGGGACAGATACGCAGTATTTT
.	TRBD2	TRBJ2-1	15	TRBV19	CASALTSGLYNEQFF	TGTGCCAGCGCACTGACTAGCGGATTATACAATGAGCAGTTCTTC
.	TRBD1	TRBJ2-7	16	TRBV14	CASSQEPYRGIYEQYF	TGTGCCAGCAGCCAAGAACCCTACAGGGGTATCTACGAGCAGTACTTC
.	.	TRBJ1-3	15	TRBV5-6	CASSLAMTSGNTIYF	TGTGCCAGCAGCTTGGCTATGACATCTGGAAACACCATATATTTT
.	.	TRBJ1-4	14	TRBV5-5	CASQGSATNEKLFF	TGTGCCAGCCAAGGGAGTGCAACTAATGAAAAACTGTTTTTT
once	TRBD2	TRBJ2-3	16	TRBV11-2	CASSLGAGSGADTQYF	TGTGCCAGCAGCTTAGGAGCGGGGTCGGGTGCAGATACGCAGTATTTT
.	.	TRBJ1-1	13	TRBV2	CASTITGNTEAFF	TGTGCCAGCACCATCACGGGGAACACTGAAGCTTTCTTT
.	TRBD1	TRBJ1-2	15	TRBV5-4	CASTTGQGQTYGYTF	TGTGCCAGCACCACGGGACAGGGACAAACCTATGGCTACACCTTC
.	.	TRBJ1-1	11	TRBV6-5	CASTLNTEAFF	TGTGCCAGCACTCTGAACACTGAAGCTTTCTTT
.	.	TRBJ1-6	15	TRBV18	CASSPREADNSPLHF	TGTGCCAGCTCACCAAGAGAGGCGGATAATTCACCCCTCCACTTT
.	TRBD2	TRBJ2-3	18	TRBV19	CASSIRTSGTRSTDTQYF	TGTGCCAGTAGTATACGGACTAGCGGGACCAGAAGCACAGATACGCAGTATTTT
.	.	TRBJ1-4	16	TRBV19	CASSNDLPSDGEKLFF	TGTGCCAGTAGTAACGATTTACCTTCGGACGGTGAAAAACTGTTTTTT
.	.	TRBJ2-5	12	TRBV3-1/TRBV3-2	CASSQLLETQYF	TGTGCCAGCAGCCAACTCCTAGAGACCCAGTACTTC
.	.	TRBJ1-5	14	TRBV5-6	CASSLVSGVQPQHF	TGTGCCAGCAGCTTGGTGTCAGGGGTTCAGCCCCAGCATTTT
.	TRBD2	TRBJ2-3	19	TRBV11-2	CASSSPGLAGGGTTDTQYF	TGTGCCAGCAGCTCTCCGGGACTAGCGGGGGGCGGGACCACAGATACGCAGTATTTT
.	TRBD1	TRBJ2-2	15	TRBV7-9	CASSLGTGFTGELFF	TGTGCCAGCAGCCTTGGGACAGGTTTCACCGGGGAGCTGTTTTTT
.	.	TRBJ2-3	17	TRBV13	CASSYQQRRGGSDTQYF	TGTGCCAGCAGCTACCAACAGCGCCGGGGTGGGTCAGATACGCAGTATTTT
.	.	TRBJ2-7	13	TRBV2	CASKGSVVHEQYF	TGTGCCAGCAAAGGCAGCGTTGTCCACGAGCAGTACTTC
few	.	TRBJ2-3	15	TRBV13	CASSPRSGRTDTQYF	TGTGCCAGCAGCCCGAGGAGTGGGAGAACAGATACGCAGTATTTT
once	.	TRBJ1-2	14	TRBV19	CASSIEGRSGGYTF	TGTGCCAGTAGTATAGAGGGCAGATCGGGAGGCTACACCTTC
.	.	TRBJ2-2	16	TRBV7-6	CASSLRTSIGTGELFF	TGTGCCAGCAGCTTACGGACCTCTATAGGCACCGGGGAGCTGTTTTTT
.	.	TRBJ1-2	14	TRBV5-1	CASSLYRAGGGYTF	TGCGCCAGCAGCTTGTACAGGGCCGGAGGGGGCTACACCTTC
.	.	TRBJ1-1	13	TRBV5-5	CASSSTGNTEAFF	TGTGCCAGCAGTTCAACAGGGAACACTGAAGCTTTCTTT
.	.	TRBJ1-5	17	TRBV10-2	CASSPGGGQGSNQPQHF	TGCGCCAGCAGTCCCGGTGGGGGGCAAGGGAGCAATCAGCCCCAGCATTTT
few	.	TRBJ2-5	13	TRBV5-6	CASSWVGAETQYF	TGTGCCAGCAGCTGGGTGGGGGCAGAGACCCAGTACTTC
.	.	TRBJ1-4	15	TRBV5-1	CASSLGLGLGEKLFF	TGCGCCAGCAGCTTGGGTCTCGGGCTCGGGGAAAAACTGTTTTTT
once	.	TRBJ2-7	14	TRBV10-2	CASSNNRRLDEQYF	TGCGCCAGCAGTAACAACAGGAGACTGGACGAGCAGTACTTC
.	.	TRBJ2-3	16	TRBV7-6	CASSLVRGSSTDTQYF	TGTGCCAGCAGCTTAGTAAGGGGCAGCAGCACAGATACGCAGTATTTT
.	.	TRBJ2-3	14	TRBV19	CASSIYERTDTQYF	TGTGCCAGTAGTATATATGAACGCACAGATACGCAGTATTTT
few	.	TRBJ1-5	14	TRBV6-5	CASSRDGSNQPQHF	TGTGCCAGCAGTAGAGATGGGAGCAATCAGCCCCAGCATTTT
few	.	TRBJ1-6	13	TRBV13	CASSADGGSPLHF	TGTGCCAGCAGCGCAGATGGGGGTTCACCCCTCCACTTT
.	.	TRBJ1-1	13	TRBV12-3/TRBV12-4	CASTVGLGAEAFF	TGTGCCAGCACGGTTGGTTTGGGGGCTGAAGCTTTCTTT
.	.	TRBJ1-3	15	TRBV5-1	CASSRGVGSGNTIYF	TGCGCCAGCAGCAGAGGGGTTGGCTCTGGAAACACCATATATTTT
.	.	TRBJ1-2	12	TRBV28	CASSLSRYGYTF	TGTGCCAGCAGTCTCTCCCGCTATGGCTACACCTTC
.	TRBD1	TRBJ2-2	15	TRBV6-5	CASKRDRENTGELFF	TGTGCCAGCAAACGGGACAGGGAGAACACCGGGGAGCTGTTTTTT
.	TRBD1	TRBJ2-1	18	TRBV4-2	CASSQSPGTGRSYNEQFF	TGTGCCAGCAGCCAAAGTCCCGGGACAGGGCGATCCTACAATGAGCAGTTCTTC
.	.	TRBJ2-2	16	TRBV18	CASSPRWAVTSGELFF	TGTGCCAGCTCACCACGATGGGCGGTCACGTCCGGGGAGCTGTTTTTT
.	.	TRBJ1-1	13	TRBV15	CATSRDSVAEAFF	TGTGCCACCAGCAGAGACTCAGTAGCTGAAGCTTTCTTT